The entry below gives a single TCR beta chain sequence along with its context. Its antigen remains unidentified. The sample is drawn from a study of graft-versus-host responses after intestinal transplantation. In the study overall: Tacrolimus and steroids were given for about 3 years to all recipients after anti-thymocyte globulin induction. Study-wide points: Maximum circulating GvH clone levels tracked with early post-transplant HvG decreases. GvH clones turned up in recipient marrow; some had shown up first in ileum or blood.

CDR3 size: 13 residues. The germline V and J ends were trimmed by 4 bases and 3 bases, with 9 bases remaining between them. CDR1 is SGHDT, CDR2 YYEEEE, per germline. This table comes from immunoSEQ multiplex PCR, and its TCRdb copy is limited to in-frame clones, with some not included. The top ten clones hold 0.2% to 0.25% of a sample with approximately 110,000 clones, more than 80% of them seen once. J is TRBJ2-3 and V is TRBV5-6; D uncertain. Sequenced here: unstimulated CD4+ T cells sorted from spleen or lymph node cells, sampled before transplant. The receptor comes from a human donor who was the organ donor for an intestinal transplant. Written as DNA, the CDR3 is TGTGCCAGCAGCCCGTTACGGACAGATACGCAGTATTTT. Translation gives CASSPLRTDTQYF.